These 21 T cell receptor beta chains came from one sample sequenced in a study of shared clonotypes between healthy human individuals. Naive CD8 cells lacked CD45RO and underwent positive selection for CCR7, leaving out terminally differentiated effector memory CD45RA+ cells. Libraries were prepared by immunoSEQ multiplex PCR; TCRdb keeps only in-frame clonotypes and omits some of them. Of fewer than 850,000 clones listed, 96% are singletons. The sample consisted of naive CD8+ T cells sorted from blood. Every receptor here comes from a young man in good health.

J is TRBJ2-7 and V is TRBV7-8, with no clear D. The V gene lost 8 bases and the J gene lost 0 bases, with 14 bases spanning the gap. CDR3 size: 14 residues. Germline V gene lookup returns CDR1 SGHVS and CDR2 FQNEAQ. CDR3 DNA: TGTGCCAGCGGGGTCGGACGGAACTCCTACGAGCAGTACTTC. Its protein is CASGVGRNSYEQYF.

This chain joins TRBV10-1 and TRBJ2-1, with D unclear. Germline CDR1 is WNHNN and CDR2 is SYGVQD (reference sequence). V lost 2 bases to trimming and J lost 9 bases, with 17 bases between them. The CDR3 covers 15 residues. The CDR3 DNA sequence: TGCGCCAGCAGTGAGGATGTGGGGAAGATTGGTGAGCAGTTCTTC. It yields the protein CASSEDVGKIGEQFF.

The chain combines TRBV7-6 with TRBJ2-1; no firm D call. This CDR3 spans 15 amino acids. From germline, CDR1 is SGHVS and CDR2 FNYEAQ. The V end was cut by 1 base, the J end by 7 bases, with 14 bases between. CDR3 region: CASSLGPLVGNEQFF. CDR3 in DNA: TGTGCCAGCAGCTTAGGACCCCTGGTTGGAAATGAGCAGTTCTTC. Complete variable domain (other parts from reference TRBV7-6 and TRBJ2-1): GAGVSQSPRYKVTKRGQDVALRCDPISGHVSLYWYRQALGQGPEFLTYFNYEAQQDKSGLPNDRFSAERPEGSISTLTIQRTEQRDSAMYRCASSLGPLVGNEQFFGPGTRLTVL.

The J gene is TRBJ2-1, the V gene TRBV7-6; D may be TRBD1 (5 bases). The CDR3 is 13 amino acids. Germline V gene lookup returns CDR1 SGHVS and CDR2 FNYEAQ. V lost 5 bases and J lost 9, with 14 bases in between. The CDR3 sequence: CASSRNIQAEQFF. The CDR3 coding sequence is TGTGCCAGCAGCCGAAACATACAGGCTGAGCAGTTCTTC.

About this clone: The same CDR3 can be traced to other DNA sequences in this sample. The chain recombines TRBV2 with TRBJ1-2, with D unclear. Germline values: CDR1 SNHLY, CDR2 FYNNEI. V was clipped by 4 bases and J by 4 bases, with 10 bases between them. The CDR3 runs to 13 residues. The CDR3 loop is CASSGRTVYGYTF. The CDR3 DNA reads TGTGCCAGCAGTGGTAGGACCGTCTATGGCTACACCTTC.

This clone has only one observation. The chain combines TRBV7-2 with TRBJ2-3; weak D call: TRBD2 (8 bases). V gave up 7 bases and J gave up 2 bases, with 19 bases separating them. The CDR3 totals 16 residues. CDR1 and CDR2 (germline): SGHTA, FQGNSA. The CDR3 DNA sequence: TGTGCCAGCATCCTCCGTCGGGAGGGGGCCACAGATACGCAGTATTTT. Amino acids: CASILRREGATDTQYF.

V gene TRBV11-2 combines with J gene TRBJ2-1, with 7 bases identical to TRBD2. The CDR3 spans 14 residues. With 5 bases clipped from V and 4 bases from J, the junction kept 5 bases outside the gene matches. Germline values: CDR1 SGHAT, CDR2 FQNNGV. CDR3 sequence reads: CASSTAGPYNEQFF. The CDR3 DNA reads TGTGCCAGCAGCACAGCGGGACCATACAATGAGCAGTTCTTC.

The chain carries TRBV7-9 and TRBJ2-1; 9 nucleotides line up with TRBD2. The germline CDR1 and CDR2 sequences are SEHNR and FQNEAQ (reference sequence). The CDR3 covers 14 residues. The junction had 1 base not matched to a gene; V was cut back by 3 bases and J by 4 bases. This CDR3 reads CASSFGLAYNEQFF. The CDR3 DNA is TGTGCCAGCAGCTTCGGACTAGCGTACAATGAGCAGTTCTTC. The variable domain in full, with the rest retrieved from reference TRBV7-9 and TRBJ2-1, is DTGVSQNPRHKITKRGQNVTFRCDPISEHNRLYWYRQTLGQGPEFLTYFQNEAQLEKSRLLSDRFSAERPKGSFSTLEIQRTEQGDSAMYLCASSFGLAYNEQFFGPGTRLTVL.

The gene calls are TRBV7-9 and TRBJ2-6; TRBD1 matches 7 bases. Germline assignment: CDR1 SEHNR and CDR2 FQNEAQ (reference sequence). This CDR3 contains 18 residues. V gave up 4 bases and J gave up 3 bases; unmatched junction bases: 12. CDR3 sequence (DNA): TGTGCCAGCAGCTACCGGGACAGTAACCCCTTTGGGGCCAACGTCCTGACTTTC. Residues: CASSYRDSNPFGANVLTF.

This clone was detected a few times. The rearrangement links TRBV4-1 to TRBJ2-7; D gene uncertain. In germline, CDR1 is MGHRA, CDR2 YSYEKL. The CDR3 runs 15 residues. V lost 1 base and J 3 bases, leaving 13 bases between the germline ends. CDR3 nucleotide sequence: TGCGCCAGCAGCCAAGGACACTTTACAAACTACGAGCAGTACTTC. This codes for CASSQGHFTNYEQYF.

This sequence joins TRBV18 and TRBJ2-2; 11 nucleotides agree with TRBD1. The germline gives CDR1 KGHSH, CDR2 LQKENI. The CDR3 is 18 residues long. With 5 bases clipped from V and 4 bases from J, the junction kept 12 bases outside the gene matches. The CDR3 nucleotides read TGTGCCAGCTCAACCCCGGGACAGGGGGTTCCCGTCACCGGGGAGCTGTTTTTT. The encoded protein is CASSTPGQGVPVTGELFF.

The chain recombines TRBV4-1 with TRBJ1-5; D not certain. Germline loops: CDR1 MGHRA, CDR2 YSYEKL. V was cut by 1 base and J by 6 bases, with 7 bases left in between. The CDR3 loop spans 13 amino acids. The DNA for the CDR3 is TGCGCCAGCAGCCAAGCATTGGGTCAGCCCCAGCATTTT. Protein product: CASSQALGQPQHF.

This clone was recorded only once. The rearrangement uses TRBV10-2 and TRBJ2-2; TRBD2 agrees at 14 bases. The CDR3 consists of 19 residues. J was trimmed by 5 bases and V by 8 bases; bases with no gene match: 16. The germline CDR1 and CDR2 sequences are WSHSY and SAAADI. CDR3 loop: CASLVQVGTSGSRTGELFF. The CDR3 nucleotides read TGCGCCAGCTTAGTGCAGGTTGGGACTAGCGGGAGTCGGACCGGGGAGCTGTTTTTT.

The V and J genes are TRBV5-1 and TRBJ2-5, with a possible D match to TRBD2 (6 bases). Germline V CDR1 and CDR2: SGHRS, YFSETQ. The CDR3 length is 15 residues. Between the trimmed V and J ends, which lost 4 bases and 0 bases, there was a span of 13 bases. The CDR3 DNA follows: TGCGCCAGCAGCCCGTTAGCGGCCAACCAAGAGACCCAGTACTTC. Translated: CASSPLAANQETQYF.

The rearrangement links TRBV7-8 to TRBJ2-2; D is unresolved. V lost 1 base to trimming and J lost 11 bases, with 11 bases between them. This CDR3 spans 13 amino acids. The germline CDR1 and CDR2 sequences are SGHVS and FQNEAQ. The CDR3, as DNA: TGTGCCAGCAGCTTAGGTGAGAGCCCAGAGCTGTTTTTT. Translated: CASSLGESPELFF.

With respect to this clone: This specimen includes other DNA sequences encoding the same CDR3. The rearrangement joins TRBV27 to TRBJ2-3; D is uncertain. From germline, CDR1 is MNHEY and CDR2 SMNVEV (reference sequence). The CDR3 sequence is 13 residues long. Trimming stripped 3 bases from V and 2 bases from J, with 6 bases between. CDR3 sequence: CASSFISTDTQYF. The CDR3, as DNA: TGTGCCAGCAGTTTTATATCCACAGATACGCAGTATTTT.

The chain couples TRBV5-1 to TRBJ1-2, with 9 bases identical to TRBD1. The germline CDR1 and CDR2 sequences are SGHRS and YFSETQ. The CDR3 consists of 14 residues. Germline trimming cut 4 bases from V and 8 bases from J; bases unmatched to any gene: 9. CDR3 nucleotides: TGCGCCAGCAGCCTCGGACAGGGGTCTCACGGCTACACCTTC. This gives the protein CASSLGQGSHGYTF.

The V gene is TRBV2, the J gene TRBJ2-7; D unresolved. The CDR3 sequence is 15 residues long. The germline CDR1 and CDR2 sequences are SNHLY and FYNNEI. The V gene lost 1 base and the J gene lost 0 bases, with 10 bases spanning the gap. DNA for the CDR3: TGTGCCAGCAGTGAAGAGGGCCTTGGCTCCTACGAGCAGTACTTC. It encodes CASSEEGLGSYEQYF.

This chain connects TRBV5-1 to TRBJ1-3; D perhaps matches TRBD1 (5 bases). The CDR3 has 18 residues. Germline lookup yields CDR1 SGHRS and CDR2 YFSETQ. The V end lost 0 bases, the J end lost 2 bases, and 18 bases lay between the germline ends. The CDR3 sequence is CASSLDGWGEGTGNTIYF. The CDR3 region has the DNA TGCGCCAGCAGCTTGGATGGCTGGGGGGAAGGGACTGGAAACACCATATATTTT.

This clone was found once. The chain has TRBV5-1 and TRBJ2-1, with 8 bases fitting TRBD1. With 6 bases clipped from V and 2 bases from J, the junction kept 7 bases outside the gene matches. Germline V CDR1 and CDR2: SGHRS, YFSETQ. The CDR3 extends over 15 amino acids. In DNA, the CDR3 is TGCGCCAGCATGTTGACAGGGGTGGCCTACAATGAGCAGTTCTTC. This gives the protein CASMLTGVAYNEQFF.

This sequence joins TRBV27 and TRBJ2-7; D call uncertain. The germline V and J ends were trimmed by 0 bases and 2 bases, with 8 bases remaining between them. This CDR3 spans 14 amino acids. Germline CDR1 reads MNHEY; CDR2 reads SMNVEV (reference sequence). The chain's CDR3 is CASSLSGYTYEQYF. The CDR3 DNA is TGTGCCAGCAGTTTATCTGGATATACCTACGAGCAGTACTTC.